These T cell receptor beta chains were read from a single sample in a study of T cell clusters in autoimmune cytopenias. TCRdb reprocessed the multiplex PCR reads and keeps a single row for each CDR3 protein, giving no DNA. The sample table includes 9,500 to 12,000 distinct CDR3 sequences. Separately, the same data were catalogued under a study of T cell repertoires in aging, cancer and after chemotherapy.

Sequences were obtained from peripheral blood. The receptors stem from a human donor in good health. Both conserved end residues are part of each CDR3. Each record gives: J gene, V gene, clone size, CDR3 protein. The listing skips clone size in some rows; elsewhere it reads once, few, many or a size class.

TRBJ2-1 TRBV5-4 . CASSFSPSSYNEQFF
TRBJ1-1 TRBV5-1 . CASGQGNTEAFF
TRBJ1-2 TRBV12-3/TRBV12-4 medium-sized CASSFGQGVRYTF
TRBJ2-7 TRBV20-1 . CSASHSPSTYEQYF
TRBJ1-5 TRBV6-2/TRBV6-3 . CASSHGGGNQPQHF
TRBJ1-5 TRBV12-3/TRBV12-4 . CASSPDRVNQPQHF
TRBJ1-1 TRBV20-1 . CSARDPAGRGNTEAFF
TRBJ1-1 TRBV7-9 . CASSPRGGAATEAFF
TRBJ1-2 TRBV24-1 . CATSDRRLSGYTF
TRBJ2-3 TRBV7-9 . CASSLGRSGVQADTQYF
TRBJ1-2 TRBV6-1 medium-sized CASSERGSTDYGYTF
TRBJ1-4 TRBV11-2 . CASSRGGGRNEKLFF
TRBJ1-2 TRBV24-1 . CATSAETSLGDGYTF
TRBJ1-2 TRBV27 medium-sized CASRNRADGYTF
TRBJ1-5 TRBV20-1 large CSARAHRPLSNQPQHF
TRBJ2-5 TRBV15 . CATSPPQETQYF
TRBJ1-2 TRBV7-2 . CASSPEPGQGAGYGYTF
TRBJ1-1 TRBV7-9 . CASSETIRTASEAFF
TRBJ2-7 TRBV19 medium-sized CASSIGYEQYF
TRBJ2-1 TRBV20-1 . CSAETTGDNEQFF
TRBJ2-7 TRBV7-9 . CASSLDPPYYEQYF
TRBJ2-6 TRBV19 medium-sized CASSLRTSTAGANVLTF
TRBJ2-1 TRBV10-2 . CASSVRLMNEQFF
TRBJ2-3 TRBV6-1 . CASSVGQGFISDTQYF
TRBJ1-1 TRBV7-2 . CASKDRDYTEAFF
TRBJ1-2 TRBV18 . CASSGTGGSPKDYGYTF
TRBJ1-4 TRBV5-4 . CASSNGQVGEKLFF
TRBJ2-1 TRBV6-1 . CASSYQSVLAGGNEQFF
TRBJ1-6 TRBV25-1 . CASSRGAKPTYNSPLHF
TRBJ1-2 TRBV18 . CASSPIDYYGYTF
TRBJ2-5 TRBV6-5 medium-sized CASSYGRKGTQYF
TRBJ2-3 TRBV12-3/TRBV12-4 . CASLKIGESVTDTQYF
TRBJ2-5 TRBV25-1 . CASSDWTRDQETQYF
TRBJ1-2 TRBV19 medium-sized CASSKTDNYGYTF
TRBJ2-7 TRBV27 medium-sized CASSLLAEYEQYF
TRBJ2-7 TRBV6-1 medium-sized CASIGAYEQYF
TRBJ2-1 TRBV15 medium-sized CATSQEGGDYNEQFF
TRBJ2-7 TRBV7-3 medium-sized CASSLNGGGEQYF
TRBJ2-7 TRBV10-3 . CAIRETGLEQYF
TRBJ1-2 TRBV6-5 . CASTRTGRTYGYTF